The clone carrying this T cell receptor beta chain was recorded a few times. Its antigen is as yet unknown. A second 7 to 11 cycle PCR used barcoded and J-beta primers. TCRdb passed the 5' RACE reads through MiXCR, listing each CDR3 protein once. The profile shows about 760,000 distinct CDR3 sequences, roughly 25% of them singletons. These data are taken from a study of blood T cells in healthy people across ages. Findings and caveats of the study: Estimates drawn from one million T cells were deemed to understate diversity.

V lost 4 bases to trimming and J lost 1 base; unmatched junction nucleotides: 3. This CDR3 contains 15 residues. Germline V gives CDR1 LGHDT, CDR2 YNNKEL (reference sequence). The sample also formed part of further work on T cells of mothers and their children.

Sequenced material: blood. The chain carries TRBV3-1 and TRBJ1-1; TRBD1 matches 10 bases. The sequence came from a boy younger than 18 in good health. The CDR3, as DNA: TGTGCCAGCAGCCTTGGGACAGGGGCGAACACTGAAGCTTTCTTT. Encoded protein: CASSLGTGANTEAFF.